The 26 T cell receptor beta chains given below trace back to one sample, sequenced in a study of response to subunit inactivated influenza vaccine (dated by TCRdb to the late 2010s). The protocol used for the library was RT-PCR. The instrument was an Illumina HiSeq 2500. TCRdb reanalyzed the raw reads on its own, using fastp at Q25 for trimming and MiXCR for clone calling, and kept in-frame beta chains. Each CDR3 protein gets just one entry, which takes the most common genes and DNA from the rows behind it. This sample is represented by about 570,000 distinct CDR3 sequences; 10% to 15% of them were singletons. The ten largest clones add up to roughly 10% of the sample. The starting material was PBMCs from blood, obtained on the day of vaccination. These receptors originate from a man between 50 and 59 years old who received an inactivated influenza vaccine. Donor details come from another sample of the same person, matched by shared clones.

The table lists this clonotype with a few counts. The CDR3 sequence is CASSQGDREYNEQFF. CDR3 DNA: TGCGCCAGCAGCCAAGGGGACAGAGAATACAATGAGCAGTTCTTC. The chain couples TRBV4-3 to TRBJ2-1, with 7 positions matching TRBD1. Germline lookup yields CDR1 LGHNA and CDR2 YSLEER. Trimming at V came to 1 base and at J to 4 bases, leaving 4 bases not matched to a gene. This CDR3 has 15 amino acids.

This clonotype was observed a handful of times. The chain carries TRBV18 and TRBJ1-1; 10 bases line up with TRBD1. Germline V lookup: CDR1 KGHSH, CDR2 LQKENI. This CDR3 region has 13 residues. J gave up 1 base and V 8 bases, and 1 base lay outside the gene matches. This chain's CDR3 is CASRQGANTEAFF. The CDR3 bases are TGTGCCAGCAGACAGGGGGCGAACACTGAAGCTTTCTTT.

In this sample, this clonotype turned up a few times. V gene TRBV6-5 combines with J gene TRBJ1-1; no reliable D call. The CDR3 consists of 13 residues. CDR1 and CDR2 (germline): MNHEY, SVGAGI. V was shortened by 0 bases and J by 3 bases, with 5 bases between the two germline ends. Here the CDR3 reads CASSYSDYTEAFF. In nucleotides, the CDR3 is TGTGCCAGCAGTTACTCCGACTACACTGAAGCTTTCTTT.

This clonotype came up a few times. This chain joins TRBV12-3 or TRBV12-4 and TRBJ2-1, with D possibly being TRBD2 (6 bases). The CDR3 has 16 residues. Trimming took 3 bases from V and 4 from J, leaving 16 bases between them. The CDR3 nucleotides read TGTGCCAGCAGTTTCGAATTAGTGACTAGATACAATGAGCAGTTCTTC. Its protein is CASSFELVTRYNEQFF.

In this sample, this clonotype turned up a few times. The chain combines TRBV7-2 with TRBJ1-1, with a weak D call TRBD1 (5 bases). This CDR3 is built from 15 residues. The germline V gene has CDR1 SGHTA and CDR2 FQGNSA. V lost 1 base, J lost 1 base, and 10 bases lay in between. CDR3 amino acids: CASSLVQGWNTEAFF. The DNA for the CDR3 is TGTGCCAGCAGCTTAGTGCAGGGTTGGAACACTGAAGCTTTCTTT.

The chain employs TRBV8-2 and TRBJ2-3; the DNA was not used to check the table's D call, TRBD1. TRBV8-2 is noted as a pseudogene. The length of the CDR3 is 14 residues. Here the CDR3 DNA reads TGTGCCATCAGCCGGGGACAGGGAGTAGATACGCAGTATTTT. Translating gives CAISRGQGVDTQYF.

The chain carries TRBV5-1 and TRBJ2-5; 8 positions match TRBD2. The CDR3 consists of 16 residues. Unmatched junction bases numbered 15, after V lost 4 bases and J lost 7 bases. Germline-derived CDR1 and CDR2 are SGHRS and YFSETQ. CDR3 DNA sequence: TGCGCCAGCAGCCTATCGACTAGCGTCAGGTCTGGGACCCAGTACTTC. Its translation is CASSLSTSVRSGTQYF.

The chain carries TRBV24-1 and TRBJ1-2; the match to TRBD1 covers 7 bases. In germline, CDR1 is KGHDR, CDR2 SFDVKD. The CDR3 contains 15 residues. V dropped 3 bases and J dropped 3; count of bases not matched to a gene: 6. The CDR3 coding sequence is TGTGCCACCAGTGATCCCGGGACAGCCGACTATGGCTACACCTTC. It translates to CATSDPGTADYGYTF.

This rearrangement joins TRBV12-3 or TRBV12-4 to TRBJ2-6, with TRBD2 as a possible D gene (6 bases). The CDR3 runs 13 residues. Trimming cost V 5 bases and J 12 bases, with 14 bases left between them. The CDR3 loop is CASSPGTGGVLTF. Here the CDR3 DNA reads TGTGCCAGCAGTCCCGGGACCGGGGGCGTCCTGACTTTC.

This clonotype was picked up many times. The chain uses TRBV5-1 and TRBJ1-1; no definite D call. The V gene's germline CDR1 is SGHRS and CDR2 YFSETQ. The CDR3 is 15 amino acids. The V and J ends lost 4 bases and 2 bases respectively, with 15 bases between them. The CDR3: CASSRPGVANTEAFF. CDR3 nucleotide sequence: TGCGCCAGCAGCCGGCCAGGCGTGGCCAACACTGAAGCTTTCTTT.

This chain links TRBV10-1 with TRBJ2-3; D remains ambiguous. CDR3 length: 13 residues. The V and J ends lost 4 bases and 1 base respectively, with 6 bases between them. Germline V gives CDR1 WNHNN, CDR2 SYGVQD (reference sequence). CDR3 loop: CASSGARTDTQYF. In DNA form, the CDR3 reads TGCGCCAGCAGTGGGGCCCGCACAGATACGCAGTATTTT.

This chain joins TRBV7-8 and TRBJ1-3; the D is unclear. CDR3 length equals 16 residues. Trimming pared 1 base from V and 1 base from J, leaving 11 bases between. The germline CDR1 and CDR2 sequences are SGHVS and FQNEAQ. The CDR3, as DNA: TGTGCCAGCAGCTTAGTACAATCGTGGTCTGGAAACACCATATATTTT. Its translation is CASSLVQSWSGNTIYF.

This clonotype appeared once. The chain's CDR3 is CASSSGGMELFF. CDR3 DNA sequence: TGCGCCAGCAGTTCCGGGGGGATGGAGCTGTTTTTT. The gene calls are TRBV5-1 and TRBJ2-2; 7 nucleotides agree with TRBD2. CDR3 size: 12 residues. Trimming took 5 bases from V and 10 from J; bases not matched to a gene: 5. CDR1 is SGHRS and CDR2 is YFSETQ in the germline V gene.

The V gene is TRBV28, the J gene TRBJ2-5; 7 bases map to TRBD1. This CDR3 has 12 amino acids. J lost 6 bases, V lost 6 bases, and 4 bases had no gene match. Germline V gives CDR1 MDHEN, CDR2 SYDVKM. In DNA form, the CDR3 reads TGTGCCAGCAGGTTGGGACAGAAGACCCAGTACTTC. Translated: CASRLGQKTQYF.

This clonotype was observed a few times. The genes are TRBV9 and TRBJ2-1; D remains ambiguous. Germline V gives CDR1 SGDLS, CDR2 YYNGEE. The CDR3 contains 14 residues. Trimming left V 4 bases short and J 6 bases short, with 14 bases between. The CDR3 sequence is CASSPATFSNEQFF. In DNA, the CDR3 is TGTGCCAGCAGCCCGGCGACATTTTCCAATGAGCAGTTCTTC. The variable domain in full, with the rest retrieved from reference TRBV9 and TRBJ2-1, is DSGVTQTPKHLITATGQRVTLRCSPRSGDLSVYWYQQSLDQGLQFLIQYYNGEERAKGNILERFSAQQFPDLHSELNLSSLELGDSALYFCASSPATFSNEQFFGPGTRLTVL.

This clonotype was seen more than once but under ten times. The chain couples TRBV12-3 or TRBV12-4 to TRBJ2-2; TRBD2 is a possible D gene (5 bases). V shed 3 bases and J shed 7 bases, with 12 bases lying between them. There are 14 residues in the CDR3. The CDR3 DNA is TGTGCCAGCAGTTTCTGGACGGAGGACGGGGAGCTGTTTTTT. Its translation is CASSFWTEDGELFF.

There are a few counts of this clonotype. The CDR3 loop reads CSVARDLGHFEQFF. The CDR3 nucleotides are TGCAGCGTTGCCCGGGATCTCGGCCACTTTGAGCAGTTCTTC. The rearrangement uses TRBV29-1 and TRBJ2-1; maybe TRBD2 (5 bases). The V end lost 4 bases, the J end lost 9 bases, and 19 bases lay between the germline ends. This CDR3 comprises 14 residues. The germline CDR1 and CDR2 sequences are SQVTM and ANQGSEA.

This clonotype was seen more than once but under ten times. CDR3 protein: CASSPQSGRINTEAFF. CDR3 bases: TGTGCCAGCAGTCCCCAGAGTGGCAGAATTAACACTGAAGCTTTCTTT. This chain uses TRBV28 with TRBJ1-1; D is ambiguous. Trimming removed 5 bases at V and 2 bases at J, with 18 bases between. CDR3 length: 16 amino acids. CDR1 and CDR2 from the germline V gene are MDHEN and SYDVKM.

The rearrangement uses TRBV20-1 and TRBJ2-3, with 12 bases lining up with TRBD2. The CDR3 totals 14 residues. Germline V CDR1 and CDR2: DFQATT, SNEGSKA (reference sequence). CDR3 loop: CGAPTSGSTDTQYF. The CDR3 DNA reads TGCGGAGCTCCGACTAGCGGGAGTACAGATACGCAGTATTTT.

The V gene is TRBV7-9, the J gene TRBJ1-3; D is possibly TRBD1 (5 bases). V lost 4 bases to trimming and J lost 1 base, with 11 bases between them. The CDR3 runs to 15 residues. Germline V gives CDR1 SEHNR, CDR2 FQNEAQ (reference sequence). CDR3 in amino acids: CASSSDRSSGNTIYF. The CDR3 DNA follows: TGTGCCAGCAGCTCTGACAGATCGTCTGGAAACACCATATATTTT. Together with reference TRBV7-9 and TRBJ1-3, the CDR3 gives the full variable domain: DTGVSQNPRHKITKRGQNVTFRCDPISEHNRLYWYRQTLGQGPEFLTYFQNEAQLEKSRLLSDRFSAERPKGSFSTLEIQRTEQGDSAMYLCASSSDRSSGNTIYFGEGSWLTVV.

V usage is TRBV4-3 and J usage is TRBJ2-7; D unclear. The germline V gene encodes CDR1 LGHNA and CDR2 YSLEER. V lost 1 base and J lost 2, with 9 bases in between. The CDR3 contains 14 residues. This chain's CDR3 is CASSQVVGTYEQYF. CDR3 bases: TGCGCCAGCAGCCAAGTGGTCGGCACCTACGAGCAGTACTTC.

A few counts support this clonotype. The chain has TRBV5-5 and TRBJ2-7; D may be TRBD1 (6 bases). The germline gives CDR1 SGHKS, CDR2 YYEKEE (reference sequence). V was trimmed by 1 base and J by 0 bases, leaving 20 bases between them. CDR3 size: 18 residues. For the CDR3, the DNA is TGTGCCAGCAGCTTGCGCGACACAGGGTCCGCGAGCTCCTACGAGCAGTACTTC. This codes for CASSLRDTGSASSYEQYF.

This clonotype was seen a handful of times. V usage is TRBV20-1 and J usage is TRBJ2-7, with a tentative D call TRBD2 (6 bases). Germline V lookup: CDR1 DFQATT, CDR2 SNEGSKA (reference sequence). The CDR3 runs to 13 residues. Trimming left V 6 bases short and J 2 bases short, with 14 bases between. CDR3 amino acids: CSASWRGTYEQYF. In nucleotides, the CDR3 is TGCAGTGCCTCCTGGAGGGGAACCTACGAGCAGTACTTC.

The chain couples TRBV9 to TRBJ2-7; the D is unclear. Germline CDR1 and CDR2: SGDLS and YYNGEE. CDR3 length: 12 amino acids. The germline V and J ends were trimmed by 0 bases and 6 bases, with 7 bases remaining between them. Written as DNA, the CDR3 is TGTGCCAGCAGCGTAGAACAAAGCGAGCAGTACTTC. Translating gives CASSVEQSEQYF.

This clonotype was seen many times. CDR3 coding DNA: TGCAGTGTGTCCTACTCTGGAAACACCATATATTTT. The encoded protein is CSVSYSGNTIYF. V usage is TRBV20-1 and J usage is TRBJ1-3; D not resolved. Germline assignment: CDR1 DFQATT and CDR2 SNEGSKA (reference sequence). The CDR3 sequence is 12 residues long. V lost 7 bases and J 0 bases, leaving 7 bases between the germline ends.

The chain is built from TRBV20-1 and TRBJ2-2; perhaps D is TRBD1 or TRBD2 (6 bases each). The CDR3 runs to 14 residues. V was shortened by 4 bases and J by 5 bases, with 14 bases between the two germline ends. Germline lookup yields CDR1 DFQATT and CDR2 SNEGSKA (reference sequence). CDR3: CSAKKTGATGELFF. Written as DNA, the CDR3 is TGCAGTGCTAAAAAGACGGGGGCGACCGGGGAGCTGTTTTTT.